These 22 T cell receptor beta chains came from one sample sequenced in a study of T cell repertoires in cytomegalovirus infection. TCRdb reanalysed the reads using MiXCR and keeps one entry per CDR3 protein. The sample includes some 600,000 distinct CDR3 sequences, about 24% of them seen just once. Sequencing was carried out using CD8+ T cells from PBMCs. These receptors came from a human donor in good health (CMV status not recorded). Some clones in this sample may be carry-over from other donors' samples.

The chain uses TRBV6-2 or TRBV6-3 and TRBJ2-7, with TRBD2 matching 12 bases. Germline loops: CDR1 MNHEY, CDR2 SVGEGT. CDR3 length: 14 amino acids. After removal of 5 bases from V and 7 bases from J, the junction contained 6 bases not matched to a gene. The CDR3 bases are TGTGCCAGCAGTAGACTAGCGGGGGACCTGGAGCAGTACGTC. Translated, it gives CASSRLAGDLEQYV.

This clonotype was seen at least ten times. V gene TRBV4-1 combines with J gene TRBJ2-1; D might be TRBD1 or TRBD2, each matching 5 bases. Per the germline V gene, CDR1 is MGHRA and CDR2 is YSYEKL. CDR3 length: 15 amino acids. V was shortened by 3 bases and J by 4 bases, with 13 bases between the two germline ends. CDR3 sequence: CASSHEGRAYNEQFF. The CDR3 DNA reads as TGCGCCAGCAGCCACGAGGGGAGAGCTTACAATGAGCAGTTCTTC.

Ten or more counts support this clonotype. V usage is TRBV7-2 and J usage is TRBJ1-2; possible D gene TRBD1, 6 bases. The germline CDR1 and CDR2 sequences are SGHTA and FQGNSA. V lost 4 bases and J lost 7, with 19 bases in between. CDR3 size: 15 residues. The CDR3 DNA follows: TGTGCCAGCAGCTCCCAACGCACAGGGAGTCTTGGCTACACCTTC. It codes for CASSSQRTGSLGYTF.

The chain combines TRBV29-1 with TRBJ1-2, with D unresolved. The CDR3 sequence is 12 residues long. The V and J ends lost 0 bases and 8 bases respectively, with 10 bases between them. Germline CDR1 and CDR2: SQVTM and ANQGSEA. Here the CDR3 DNA reads TGCAGCGTTGAAGATCCCCGAGGCGGCTACACCTTC. Translated: CSVEDPRGGYTF. The full variable domain, with the rest looked up from reference TRBV29-1 and TRBJ1-2, is SAVISQKPSRDICQRGTSLTIQCQVDSQVTMMFWYRQQPGQSLTLIATANQGSEATYESGFVIDKFPISRPNLTFSTLTVSNMSPEDSSIYLCSVEDPRGGYTFGSGTRLTVV.

Only a few counts were recorded for this clonotype. The chain combines TRBV2 with TRBJ2-1; the D gene is possibly TRBD1 (5 bases). Germline loops: CDR1 SNHLY, CDR2 FYNNEI. The CDR3 is made up of 16 amino acids. Deletions cut 1 base from V and 2 bases from J, with 12 bases between. The CDR3 protein is CASSEGSGPAYNEQFF. In DNA form, the CDR3 reads TGTGCCAGCAGTGAAGGGTCAGGGCCCGCCTACAATGAGCAGTTCTTC.

This clonotype occurred a few times. V is TRBV11-2 and J is TRBJ2-2; D not resolved. From germline, CDR1 is SGHAT and CDR2 FQNNGV. There are 12 residues in the CDR3. V lost 10 bases and J 6 bases, leaving 12 bases between the germline ends. This chain's CDR3 is CATRGPPGELFF. In nucleotides, the CDR3 is TGTGCCACCAGAGGACCCCCCGGGGAGCTGTTTTTT.

The chain recombines TRBV13 with TRBJ1-1; 9 positions match TRBD1. With V trimmed by 5 bases and J by 3 bases, 13 bases remained unmatched. The CDR3 totals 17 residues. The germline CDR1 and CDR2 sequences are PRHDT and FYEKMQ (reference sequence). The CDR3 DNA reads TGTGCCAGCAGCAAAAAAACATGGGACAGGGTGGACACTGAAGCTTTCTTT. It encodes CASSKKTWDRVDTEAFF.

V usage is TRBV20-1 and J usage is TRBJ2-3; tentatively, D is TRBD1 or TRBD2 (5 bases each). CDR1 and CDR2 from the germline V gene are DFQATT and SNEGSKA (reference sequence). The CDR3 sequence is 12 residues long. Trimming removed 5 bases at V and 0 bases at J, with 6 bases between. Written as DNA, the CDR3 is TGCAGTGCTGGGGGTAGCACAGATACGCAGTATTTT. Translation: CSAGGSTDTQYF.

This clonotype was recorded a few times. This sequence joins TRBV6-6 and TRBJ1-1, with D maybe TRBD1 (6 bases). From germline, CDR1 is MNHNY and CDR2 SVGAGI (reference sequence). The CDR3 extends over 13 amino acids. Trimming cost V 6 bases and J 6 bases, with 14 bases left between them. The CDR3 loop reads CASRGAGEAEAFF. The CDR3, as DNA: TGTGCCAGCAGAGGGGCAGGGGAGGCTGAAGCTTTCTTT.

A single count supports this clonotype. This may come from a read error, since a much larger clone is one base off. The J gene is TRBJ2-3, the V gene TRBV7-8; D gene ambiguous. V lost 0 bases to trimming and J lost 2 bases, with 18 bases between them. The length of the CDR3 is 18 residues. Germline lookup yields CDR1 SGHVS and CDR2 FQNEAQ. CDR3 in DNA: TGTGCCAGCAGCTTAGCGTCAGTCGGTGTCACTCCCACAGATACGCAGTATTTT. This translates into CASSLASVGVTPTDTQYF.

The chain joins TRBV5-1 to TRBJ2-1; 10 bases map to TRBD2. The germline V gene encodes CDR1 SGHRS and CDR2 YFSETQ. V lost 3 bases and J lost 6; bases outside the gene matches: 3. This CDR3 contains 14 residues. The CDR3 nucleotides are TGCGCCAGCAGCTCCGGGACTAGCGCCAATGAGCAGTTCTTC. It translates to CASSSGTSANEQFF.

On this clonotype: At one end the junction does not follow the germline gene, possibly because of a read error. The chain combines TRBV7-6 with TRBJ2-1; a weak D match, TRBD2 (5 bases). This CDR3 is 15 amino acids long. The germline gives CDR1 SGHVS, CDR2 FNYEAQ. The CDR3 sequence: CANSLFDGAYNEQFF. The CDR3 DNA sequence: TGTGCCAACAGCTTGTTTGACGGGGCCTACAATGAGCAGTTCTTC. Combining the CDR3 with reference TRBV7-6 and TRBJ2-1 gives the whole variable domain GAGVSQSPRYKVTKRGQDVALRCDPISGHVSLYWYRQALGQGPEFLTYFNYEAQQDKSGLPNDRFSAERPEGSISTLTIQRTEQRDSAMYRCANSLFDGAYNEQFFGPGTRLTVL.

This clonotype was seen many times. V gene TRBV12-3 or TRBV12-4 combines with J gene TRBJ2-1; TRBD2 agrees at 9 bases. This CDR3 spans 14 amino acids. J gave up 7 bases and V 5 bases, and 6 bases lay outside the gene matches. The CDR3 region has the DNA TGTGCCAGCAGTCGCCTAGCGGGGCATAATGAGCAGTTCTTC. Translation: CASSRLAGHNEQFF.

The J gene is TRBJ2-3, the V gene TRBV12-5, with D tentatively TRBD2 (5 bases). The CDR3 loop spans 16 amino acids. The germline V gene encodes CDR1 LGHNT and CDR2 FRNRAP. Trimming pared 7 bases from V and 1 base from J, leaving 18 bases between. The CDR3 loop is CASDIPGEWGTDTQYF. The CDR3 DNA reads TGTGCTAGTGATATCCCCGGGGAGTGGGGCACAGATACGCAGTATTTT.

The gene calls are TRBV29-1 and TRBJ2-3, with D possibly being TRBD1 (6 bases). The V gene lost 7 bases and the J gene lost 3 bases, with 8 bases spanning the gap. CDR1 and CDR2 (germline): SQVTM, ANQGSEA. This CDR3 spans 11 amino acids. CDR3 coding DNA: TGCAGCGCCGACAGGACAGATACGCAGTATTTT. Amino acid sequence: CSADRTDTQYF.

The V call is TRBV7-8, the J call TRBJ1-2, with a weak D call TRBD1 (5 bases). Trimming removed 6 bases at V and 4 bases at J, with 15 bases between. The germline gives CDR1 SGHVS, CDR2 FQNEAQ. The CDR3 loop spans 14 amino acids. CDR3 amino acids: CASSETGPSYGYTF. The CDR3 bases are TGTGCCAGCAGTGAAACGGGGCCGTCCTATGGCTACACCTTC.

This clonotype was counted ten times or more. CDR3 nucleotides: TGTGCCAGCAGAAACGAGGCGGACGGCACCTACGAGCAGTACTTC. Translation: CASRNEADGTYEQYF. The V gene is TRBV14, the J gene TRBJ2-7; D remains ambiguous. There are 15 residues in the CDR3. The V gene lost 6 bases and the J gene lost 2 bases, with 17 bases spanning the gap. In germline, CDR1 is SGHDN, CDR2 FVKESK.

V usage is TRBV9 and J usage is TRBJ1-1; D remains ambiguous. The CDR3 is 14 residues long. Germline-derived CDR1 and CDR2 are SGDLS and YYNGEE. The germline V and J ends were trimmed by 0 bases and 5 bases, with 11 bases remaining between them. The CDR3 DNA sequence: TGTGCCAGCAGCGTAGATGCCGGGTGGACTGAAGCTTTCTTT. Translated, it gives CASSVDAGWTEAFF.

The J gene is TRBJ2-2, the V gene TRBV11-2; 9 nucleotides line up with TRBD1. This CDR3 spans 16 amino acids. V lost 4 bases to trimming and J lost 9 bases; unmatched junction nucleotides: 12. CDR1 and CDR2 from the germline V gene are SGHAT and FQNNGV. The CDR3 DNA follows: TGTGCCAGCAGCTCAGGGGGACAGGGAAATTTAAGGGAGCTGTTTTTT. The encoded protein is CASSSGGQGNLRELFF.

This clonotype came up many times. V usage is TRBV7-9 and J usage is TRBJ2-3; maybe TRBD1 (7 bases). The CDR3 has 16 residues. Per germline, CDR1 SEHNR and CDR2 FQNEAQ (reference sequence). Between the trimmed V and J ends, which lost 5 bases and 4 bases, there was a span of 19 bases. CDR3 in DNA: TGTGCCAGCAGCCATCCCTGGCGGGACAGTCCAGATACGCAGTATTTT. Its protein product is CASSHPWRDSPDTQYF.

V is TRBV19 and J is TRBJ2-1; D is ambiguous. V lost 2 bases and J lost 2, with 7 bases in between. Looked up from germline, CDR1 is LNHDA and CDR2 is SQIVND (reference sequence). CDR3 length: 14 residues. As DNA, the CDR3 is TGTGCCAGTAGTATACCAGTCCCCTACAATGAGCAGTTCTTC. Protein: CASSIPVPYNEQFF.

The rearrangement joins TRBV6-2 or TRBV6-3 to TRBJ2-5, with TRBD1 as a possible D gene (6 bases). The V end was cut by 5 bases, the J end by 3 bases, with 19 bases between. CDR1 MNHEY and CDR2 SVGEGT come from the germline V gene. This CDR3 spans 16 amino acids. In nucleotides, the CDR3 is TGTGCCAGCAGTCCACCACCCGGGACATCCGAAGAGACCCAGTACTTC. Its translation is CASSPPPGTSEETQYF.